Listed below are T cell receptor beta chains from one sample, sequenced in a study of control samples from healthy donors and cancer patients. Method: immunoSEQ multiplex PCR; TCRdb's copy keeps in-frame clones and lacks some. Of 140,000 or so clones detected, approximately 91% appear once; the ten largest clones hold 4.9%. The sequenced sample consisted of blood. The receptors shown here come from a man between 25 and 39 years old in good health. The CDR3 runs from the conserved cysteine through the conserved F or W. Fields, in order: clone size, D gene, V gene, J gene, CDR3 protein, CDR3 DNA. The D gene is left open where the match is weak. Expanded clones get a size class; other rows say once, few or many, or leave the size out.

NA	TRBD1	TRBV7-2	TRBJ1-3	CASSYRQGSGNTIYF	TGTGCCAGCAGCTACCGACAGGGCTCTGGAAACACCATATATTTT
NA	TRBD2	TRBV7-6	TRBJ2-7	CASSLGPAGGLEQYF	TGTGCCAGCAGCTTAGGGCCAGCGGGAGGGCTCGAGCAGTACTTC
NA	NA	TRBV28	TRBJ2-3	CASRPVGTGGDTQYF	TGTGCCAGCAGGCCCGTAGGGACTGGGGGGGATACGCAGTATTTT
NA	TRBD2	TRBV3-1/TRBV3-2	TRBJ2-1	CASSWTSGGYNEQFF	TGTGCCAGCAGCTGGACTAGCGGGGGGTACAATGAGCAGTTCTTC
NA	TRBD1	TRBV15	TRBJ2-5	CATRGQGKETQYF	TGTGCCACCAGAGGACAGGGGAAAGAGACCCAGTACTTC
NA	TRBD1	TRBV11-2	TRBJ2-2	CASSDGQGLGELFF	TGTGCCAGCAGCGATGGACAGGGGCTCGGGGAGCTGTTTTTT
NA	NA	TRBV6-6	TRBJ1-4	CASSYSTGGGEKLFF	TGTGCCAGCAGTTACTCGACCGGGGGAGGGGAAAAACTGTTTTTT
NA	TRBD1	TRBV5-5	TRBJ2-7	CASSSTAVTGTYEQYF	TGTGCCAGCAGCTCGACAGCTGTGACAGGGACCTACGAGCAGTACTTC
NA	NA	TRBV9	TRBJ2-2	CASTESGRYTGELFF	TGTGCCAGCACGGAGTCGGGACGGTACACCGGGGAGCTGTTTTTT
NA	NA	TRBV4-2	TRBJ2-2	CASSHRGGSNTGELFF	TGTGCCAGCAGCCATCGAGGGGGTTCGAACACCGGGGAGCTGTTTTTT
few	NA	TRBV19	TRBJ1-3	CASSPDSYHGGNTIYF	TGTGCCAGTAGTCCCGATTCCTACCACGGTGGAAACACCATATATTTT
NA	TRBD1	TRBV2	TRBJ1-2	CASSESGGQLWGYTF	TGTGCCAGCAGTGAAAGCGGGGGACAGCTCTGGGGCTACACCTTC
NA	NA	TRBV4-3	TRBJ1-4	CASSLDVNEKLFF	TGCGCCAGCAGCCTGGACGTAAATGAAAAACTGTTTTTT
few	TRBD1	TRBV19	TRBJ1-4	CATSEGRGRSNEKLFF	TGTGCCACCAGCGAAGGCAGGGGGCGATCTAATGAAAAACTGTTTTTT
NA	NA	TRBV24-1	TRBJ1-1	CATSDPGRREAFF	TGTGCCACCAGTGATCCGGGACGGAGGGAAGCTTTCTTT
NA	NA	TRBV2	TRBJ2-4	CASSSEVLAKNIQYF	TGTGCCAGCAGTAGTGAGGTCTTGGCCAAAAACATTCAGTACTTC
NA	NA	TRBV7-3	TRBJ2-1	CASSLWEDRYNEQFF	TGTGCCAGCAGCCTCTGGGAAGACCGCTACAATGAGCAGTTCTTC
NA	TRBD2	TRBV7-2	TRBJ2-7	CASSLARGGLAGPYEQYF	TGTGCCAGCAGCTTAGCACGGGGAGGACTAGCGGGACCCTACGAGCAGTACTTC
NA	NA	TRBV19	TRBJ1-4	CASRAGTTPTVLFF	TGTGCCAGTAGGGCCGGGACAACCCCGACAGTGCTGTTTTTT
NA	NA	TRBV7-2	TRBJ2-6	CASSLSGSGANVLTF	TGTGCCAGCAGCTTAAGCGGATCTGGGGCCAACGTCCTGACTTTC
many	NA	TRBV5-5	TRBJ2-7	CASSLGRGRTPYEQYF	TGTGCCAGCAGCTTAGGGAGAGGGCGGACGCCCTACGAGCAGTACTTC
once	TRBD2	TRBV9	TRBJ2-2	CASSVETGLVAGELFF	TGTGCCAGCAGCGTAGAAACGGGACTAGTGGCCGGGGAGCTGTTTTTT
NA	NA	TRBV9	TRBJ1-6	CASRNGNNSPLHF	TGTGCCAGCAGAAATGGGAATAATTCACCCCTCCACTTT
NA	NA	TRBV10-3	TRBJ2-7	CAISFSGGLGEQYF	TGTGCCATCAGCTTTAGCGGCGGCCTAGGCGAGCAGTACTTC
NA	TRBD1	TRBV7-9	TRBJ1-1	CASRAESAGGLAEAFF	TGTGCCAGCAGGGCTGAGTCAGCAGGGGGCCTTGCTGAAGCTTTCTTT
once	NA	TRBV5-6	TRBJ1-2	CASSLISSDNYGYTF	TGTGCCAGCAGCTTGATCAGTTCGGATAACTATGGCTACACCTTC
NA	NA	TRBV4-1	TRBJ2-2	CASSQRVPGELFF	TGCGCCAGCAGCCAGAGGGTGCCCGGGGAGCTGTTTTTT
NA	TRBD2	TRBV10-3	TRBJ2-7	CAISGPGLASTGTYEQYF	TGTGCCATCAGTGGTCCGGGACTAGCGTCGACGGGGACCTACGAGCAGTACTTC
NA	NA	TRBV5-1	TRBJ2-7	CASSSQGTSEQYF	TGCGCCAGCAGCTCACAGGGGACTAGCGAGCAGTACTTC